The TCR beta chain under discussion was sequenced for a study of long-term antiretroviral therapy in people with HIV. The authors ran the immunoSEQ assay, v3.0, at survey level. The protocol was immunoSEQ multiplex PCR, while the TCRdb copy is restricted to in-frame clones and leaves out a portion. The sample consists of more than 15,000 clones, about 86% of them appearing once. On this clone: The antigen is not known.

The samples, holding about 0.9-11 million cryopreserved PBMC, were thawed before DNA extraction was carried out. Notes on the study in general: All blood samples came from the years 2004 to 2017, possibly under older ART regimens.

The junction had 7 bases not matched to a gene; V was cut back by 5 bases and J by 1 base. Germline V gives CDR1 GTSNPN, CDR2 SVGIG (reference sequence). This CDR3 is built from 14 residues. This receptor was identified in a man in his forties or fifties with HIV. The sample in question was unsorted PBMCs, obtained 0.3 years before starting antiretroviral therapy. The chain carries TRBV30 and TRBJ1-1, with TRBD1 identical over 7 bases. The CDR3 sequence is CAWATGTANTEAFF. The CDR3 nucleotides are TGTGCCTGGGCTACCGGGACAGCGAACACTGAAGCTTTCTTT.